The rows below give T cell receptor beta chains drawn from one sample of a study of pediatric ulcerative colitis. TCRdb keeps only in-frame clones here, not all; method: immunoSEQ multiplex PCR. The data contain approximately 13,000 clones, 70% to 80% of them singletons. Sequences were obtained from gut tissue. These receptor sequences come from a boy younger than 18 who was a control in a study of pediatric ulcerative colitis. The CDR3 runs from the conserved cysteine through the conserved F or W. A D gene is named only where the DNA matches it firmly. For some rows the clone size is stated as once, few or many, or as a class when expanded; others skip it.

abundance | j_gene | d_gene | v_gene | CDR3nt | CDR3aa
. | TRBJ2-1 | . | TRBV7-3 | TGTGCCAGCAGCCCTGTGGGACTCCGTCATAACAATGAGCAGTTCTTC | CASSPVGLRHNNEQFF
. | TRBJ2-7 | . | TRBV21-1 | TGTGCCAGCAGCAAAGCAAGATTAGCGGGCCACTACGAGCAGTACTTC | CASSKARLAGHYEQYF
. | TRBJ2-7 | TRBD2 | TRBV7-8 | TGTGCCAGCAGCTTTGGCGGGAGAGGGAGCGAGCAGTACTTC | CASSFGGRGSEQYF
. | TRBJ1-5 | . | TRBV27 | TGTGCCAGCACCCCAAGGGCAGGGCTTAGCAATCAGCCCCAGCATTTT | CASTPRAGLSNQPQHF
. | TRBJ1-5 | . | TRBV19 | TGTGCCAGTTCCCGGGCCTCGGGGGGCAATCAGCCCCAGCATTTT | CASSRASGGNQPQHF
. | TRBJ2-3 | TRBD1 | TRBV5-5 | TGTGCCAGCAGCTTACAGGGGAGTACAGATACGCAGTATTTT | CASSLQGSTDTQYF
. | TRBJ1-1 | TRBD1 | TRBV10-2 | TGCGTCAGCAGTGGGGGGACAGGGGGGCCAAACACTGAAGCTTTCTTT | CVSSGGTGGPNTEAFF
. | TRBJ1-2 | TRBD1 | TRBV15 | TGTGCCACCAGCAGAGAGGTCAGGGGGGCCCTCGGCTACACCTTC | CATSREVRGALGYTF
. | TRBJ2-7 | . | TRBV5-1 | TGCGCCAGCAGCCAAGACAGCTCGCCAGTCTACGAGCAGTACTTC | CASSQDSSPVYEQYF
. | TRBJ2-3 | TRBD2 | TRBV19 | TGTGCCAGTAGTATGAGCGGGACTTCTAGCACAGATACGCAGTATTTT | CASSMSGTSSTDTQYF
. | TRBJ2-5 | . | TRBV30 | TGTGCCTGGTCTCGAATCCTCAAGGAGACCCAGTACTTC | CAWSRILKETQYF
. | TRBJ2-2 | . | TRBV7-3 | TGTGCCAGCAGCTTAGGGACAAACACCGGGGAGCTGTTTTTT | CASSLGTNTGELFF
. | TRBJ2-2 | . | TRBV11-3 | TGTGCCAGCAGCTTAGTTTCGAGGGCCGGGGAGCTGTTTTTT | CASSLVSRAGELFF
. | TRBJ1-4 | . | TRBV5-1 | TGCGCCAGCAGCTCGGGGGCCGCCGTGAATGAAAAACTGTTTTTT | CASSSGAAVNEKLFF
. | TRBJ1-1 | TRBD1 | TRBV5-6 | TGTGCCAGCAGCGGCAACGGACCAGGGGGAACTGAAGCTTTCTTT | CASSGNGPGGTEAFF
. | TRBJ2-3 | . | TRBV4-1 | TGCGCCAGCAGCCAAGATAGGGCCCTTCACACAGATACGCAGTATTTT | CASSQDRALHTDTQYF
. | TRBJ2-1 | TRBD2 | TRBV9 | TGTGCCAGCAGCGTAGCTTTGACTAGCGGGAGCAATGAGCAGTTCTTC | CASSVALTSGSNEQFF
. | TRBJ2-1 | . | TRBV5-4 | TGTGCCAGCAGCTTGGGGAGGGGCCTTAGCTCCTACAATGAGCAGTTCTTC | CASSLGRGLSSYNEQFF
. | TRBJ1-3 | TRBD1 | TRBV5-1 | TGCGCCAGCAGCGGCCGGGACAGTGGAAACACCATATATTTT | CASSGRDSGNTIYF
. | TRBJ2-3 | TRBD1 | TRBV5-1 | TGCGCCAGCAGCTCGGGACAGGGGGCCGATTTTTTTAGCACAGATACGCAGTATTTT | CASSSGQGADFFSTDTQYF
. | TRBJ1-3 | . | TRBV19 | TGTGCCAGTAGAAGGACAGTCTCTGGAAACACCATATATTTT | CASRRTVSGNTIYF
. | TRBJ2-1 | TRBD2 | TRBV9 | TGTGCCAGCAGCCCCCGACTAGCGGGAGTTTACAATGAGCAGTTCTTC | CASSPRLAGVYNEQFF
. | TRBJ2-5 | TRBD1 | TRBV10-3 | TGTGCCACCGTACAGGGGGCCCAAGAGACCCAGTACTTC | CATVQGAQETQYF
. | TRBJ2-2 | . | TRBV28 | TGTGCCAGCAGTTTATCCATCACGCGGGGTACCGGGGAGCTGTTTTTT | CASSLSITRGTGELFF
. | TRBJ1-5 | . | TRBV6-1 | TGTGCCAGCAGTCCGGACAGAAAGTATCAGCCCCAGCATTTT | CASSPDRKYQPQHF
once | TRBJ1-2 | . | TRBV6-1 | TGTGCCAGCAGTGAAGTCGCGCCCCCAGCGCGTGGCTACACCTTC | CASSEVAPPARGYTF
. | TRBJ1-3 | TRBD1 | TRBV7-6 | TGTGCCAGCAGCCGCCCAGGGGGATACGGAAACACCATATATTTT | CASSRPGGYGNTIYF
. | TRBJ2-3 | TRBD2 | TRBV4-1 | TGCGCCAGCAGCCGGACTAGCGGGAGCGCAGATACGCAGTATTTT | CASSRTSGSADTQYF
. | TRBJ1-2 | . | TRBV23-1 | TGCGCCAGCAAAGCTTACAGGGAAGCTAACTATGGCTACACCTTC | CASKAYREANYGYTF
once | TRBJ1-5 | . | TRBV2 | TGTGCCAGCAGTCCCGGTAGCAATCAGCCCCAGCATTTT | CASSPGSNQPQHF
few | TRBJ2-2 | . | TRBV5-4 | TGTGCCAGCAGCCGCAGTACCGGGGAGCTGTTTTTT | CASSRSTGELFF
few | TRBJ2-7 | . | TRBV6-6 | TGTGCCAGCAGTGAGGGTTACGAGCAGTACTTC | CASSEGYEQYF
. | TRBJ2-1 | TRBD1 | TRBV5-1 | TGCGCCAGCACTCCGGGACAGAACAATGAGCAGTTCTTC | CASTPGQNNEQFF
. | TRBJ2-1 | TRBD2 | TRBV4-1 | TGCGCCAGCAGCCAAGATAAAGCGGGGAAAAATGAGCAGTTCTTC | CASSQDKAGKNEQFF
. | TRBJ2-1 | TRBD1 | TRBV5-5 | TGTGCCAGCAGCCCCGACAGGGGGCTCTCTACGCGCAATGAGCAGTTCTTC | CASSPDRGLSTRNEQFF
. | TRBJ1-6 | . | TRBV5-1 | TGCGCCAGCAGCTCCGAGACAGGCTTCAATTCACCCCTCCACTTT | CASSSETGFNSPLHF
. | TRBJ2-1 | . | TRBV4-1 | TGCGCCAGCAGCCAAGGTAGAGGCGGTAGGTACAATGAGCAGTTCTTC | CASSQGRGGRYNEQFF
. | TRBJ2-5 | TRBD1 | TRBV6-8 | TGTGCCAGCAGTCCGGAGTGTTACGATCCGGGACAGGAAGAGACCCAGTACTTC | CASSPECYDPGQEETQYF
. | TRBJ2-6 | TRBD1 | TRBV5-4 | TGTGCCAGCAGCTTGGGGGACAGGGGGCTGGATGGGGCCAACGTCCTGACTTTC | CASSLGDRGLDGANVLTF
few | TRBJ2-1 | . | TRBV5-1 | TGCGCCAGCGGCCAACAGGGTTCCTACAATGAGCAGTTCTTC | CASGQQGSYNEQFF
few | TRBJ2-2 | TRBD2 | TRBV5-1 | TGCGCCAGCAGTTTGCAACCGGGACTAGCTAACACCGGGGAGCTGTTTTTT | CASSLQPGLANTGELFF
. | TRBJ2-7 | . | TRBV27 | TGTGCCAGCAGTTTATCTTCCGGGTTCGACTACGAGCAGTACTTC | CASSLSSGFDYEQYF
. | TRBJ1-2 | . | TRBV5-6 | TGTGCCAGCAGCCCGGAGGGGGGGAACTATGGCTACACCTTC | CASSPEGGNYGYTF
. | TRBJ2-2 | . | TRBV4-2 | TGTGCCAGCAGCCAAGCGTCAGGAGTCCCCGGGGAGCTGTTTTTT | CASSQASGVPGELFF
few | TRBJ2-3 | . | TRBV7-2 | TGTGCCAGCAGCTTAAGTAGTGGCGCTGGTACGCAGTATTTT | CASSLSSGAGTQYF
. | TRBJ1-1 | . | TRBV29-1 | TGCAGCGTTGCTCCCAGGGGTGGCACTGAAGCTTTCTTT | CSVAPRGGTEAFF
. | TRBJ2-7 | . | TRBV7-3 | TGTGCCAGCAATCCGGGCCCAGGATCCTACGAGCAGTACTTC | CASNPGPGSYEQYF
. | TRBJ2-1 | . | TRBV29-1 | TGCAGCATCCGGACAGCTCACCGGTCGAATGAGCAGTTCTTC | CSIRTAHRSNEQFF
. | TRBJ2-3 | TRBD1 | TRBV25-1 | TGTGCCAGCAGTGATACAGGGGCGAGCACAGATACGCAGTATTTT | CASSDTGASTDTQYF